Following are 15 T cell receptor beta chains from one sample sequenced in a study of a mutant IDH1 vaccine in newly diagnosed glioma. Time point meaning: week 35, safety follow-up. Every single dose of the vaccine, 300 ug of mutant IDH1 20-mer peptide, came with topical imiquimod. Their recognized antigens are unknown. TCRdb's table, derived via immunoSEQ multiplex PCR, lists solely in-frame clones and lacks some. The sample includes tens of thousands of clones, 81% of them seen just once. The sequencing here drew on PBMCs, taken from a glioma patient whose treatment included an IDH1 peptide vaccine. Receptor source: a man aged 30 to 39 with glioma.

CDR3 protein: CASSPTGGNQPQHF. CDR3 DNA: TGTGCCAGCAGCCCGACAGGGGGCAATCAGCCCCAGCATTTT. The rearrangement uses TRBV5-5 and TRBJ1-5; 8 bases fit TRBD1. The V and J ends lost 4 bases and 2 bases, in that order; junction bases with no gene match: 2. The CDR3 is 14 residues long. The germline V gene encodes CDR1 SGHKS and CDR2 YYEKEE (reference sequence).

Here the CDR3 DNA reads TGCGCCAGCAGCCCCTCAACCGGGACTAGCGGAGCCTACGAGCAGTACTTC. Protein product: CASSPSTGTSGAYEQYF. The V call is TRBV5-1, the J call TRBJ2-7; 11 bases match TRBD2. Trimming removed 4 bases from V and 2 bases from J; junction bases left unmatched: 11. The germline V gene has CDR1 SGHRS and CDR2 YFSETQ. This CDR3 is built from 17 residues.

This clone appeared once. This rearrangement joins TRBV7-2 to TRBJ1-1, with no clear D. The germline V and J ends were trimmed by 4 bases and 4 bases, with 13 bases remaining between them. Germline lookup yields CDR1 SGHTA and CDR2 FQGNSA. The CDR3 spans 14 residues. CDR3 nucleotides: TGTGCCAGCAGCTGGGGTAGTCGGGGCACTGAAGCTTTCTTT. Encoded protein: CASSWGSRGTEAFF.

This clone is termed medium-sized (0.01 to 0.1%). The rearrangement links TRBV18 to TRBJ2-3; D uncertain. The CDR3 has 13 residues. Deletions cut 2 bases from V and 4 bases from J, with 7 bases between. Germline V gene lookup returns CDR1 KGHSH and CDR2 LQKENI. The CDR3, as DNA: TGTGCCAGCTCACCAAGGGTCTCAGATACGCAGTATTTT. Amino acids: CASSPRVSDTQYF.

The V call is TRBV25-1, the J call TRBJ2-1; TRBD2 matches at 7 bases. The CDR3 totals 17 residues. V dropped 5 bases and J dropped 6; count of bases not matched to a gene: 16. The germline V gene encodes CDR1 MGHDK and CDR2 SYGVNS. This CDR3 reads CASSPWGGSIGGNEQFF. The DNA of the CDR3 is TGTGCCAGCAGTCCCTGGGGGGGGAGCATCGGGGGCAATGAGCAGTTCTTC.

The chain carries TRBV4-1 and TRBJ2-1, with 8 bases that match TRBD2. The CDR3 extends over 16 amino acids. V lost 3 bases, J lost 10 bases, and 14 bases stayed unmatched. Germline V gene lookup returns CDR1 MGHRA and CDR2 YSYEKL. CDR3 residues: CASSHGGGGRSGEQFF. In nucleotides, the CDR3 is TGCGCCAGCAGCCATGGGGGGGGCGGGAGGTCTGGCGAGCAGTTCTTC.

V is TRBV27 and J is TRBJ2-3; 12 nucleotides align to TRBD1. Germline CDR1 is MNHEY and CDR2 is SMNVEV (reference sequence). V lost 5 bases and J lost 5; bases outside the gene matches: 5. The CDR3 has 15 residues. The CDR3 region has the DNA TGTGCCAGCAGTACCGGGACAGGGGGCGTAGATACGCAGTATTTT. Amino acid sequence: CASSTGTGGVDTQYF.

The chain joins TRBV6-1 to TRBJ2-3, with 7 positions matching TRBD2. The germline V gene encodes CDR1 MNHNS and CDR2 SASEGT. V lost 8 bases to trimming and J lost 2 bases; unmatched junction nucleotides: 7. CDR3 length: 14 residues. This CDR3 is CASVWREPTDTQYF. The CDR3 DNA reads as TGTGCCAGCGTGTGGCGGGAGCCCACAGATACGCAGTATTTT.

The chain joins TRBV5-1 to TRBJ2-3; 7 nucleotides align to TRBD2. Germline V lookup: CDR1 SGHRS, CDR2 YFSETQ. With 0 bases clipped from V and 6 bases from J, the junction kept 4 bases outside the gene matches. The CDR3 consists of 14 residues. The CDR3: CASSLAGGGDTQYF. The CDR3 region has the DNA TGCGCCAGCAGCTTGGCGGGAGGAGGCGATACGCAGTATTTT.

The chain recombines TRBV29-1 with TRBJ1-2; possible D gene TRBD1, 5 bases. CDR1 and CDR2 (germline): SQVTM, ANQGSEA. The ends were cut back, 4 bases at V and 1 base at J, with 10 bases in the middle. The CDR3 loop spans 13 amino acids. The CDR3 here is CSVGQTLNYGYTF. The CDR3 DNA reads TGCAGCGTTGGACAGACACTTAACTATGGCTACACCTTC.

The V and J genes are TRBV4-1 and TRBJ2-7; the D is unclear. The CDR3 covers 11 residues. V was cut by 3 bases and J by 0 bases, with 0 bases left in between. Germline CDR1 reads MGHRA; CDR2 reads YSYEKL. The CDR3 loop is CASSHSYEQYF. The CDR3 DNA is TGCGCCAGCAGCCACTCCTACGAGCAGTACTTC.

This chain joins TRBV30 and TRBJ2-3, with 16 bases lining up with TRBD2. This CDR3 region has 22 residues. In germline, CDR1 is GTSNPN, CDR2 SVGIG (reference sequence). V was pared by 3 bases and J by 3 bases, with 21 bases of the junction left unmatched. In nucleotides, the CDR3 is TGTGCCTGGAGCGCGGAGCGGGGCCGGGGACTAGCGGGAGGGCCAGGGACAGATACGCAGTATTTT. Its translation: CAWSAERGRGLAGGPGTDTQYF.

This chain connects TRBV27 to TRBJ2-7; TRBD2 agrees at 8 bases. In germline, CDR1 is MNHEY, CDR2 SMNVEV (reference sequence). The CDR3 consists of 16 residues. The J segment lost 3 bases and the V segment lost 4 bases, leaving 11 bases of the junction unmatched. The CDR3 bases are TGTGCCAGCAGTTCCACCGGGGGGGGGAGAAGCTACGAGCAGTACTTC. Translation gives CASSSTGGGRSYEQYF.

The chain uses TRBV5-1 and TRBJ2-7; weak D call: TRBD1 (6 bases). Trimming took 3 bases from V and 1 from J, leaving 11 bases between them. CDR3 length: 14 residues. The germline CDR1 and CDR2 sequences are SGHRS and YFSETQ. DNA of the CDR3: TGCGCCAGCAGCTCCGAGGGGGTTTCCTACGAGCAGTACTTC. Translated, it gives CASSSEGVSYEQYF.

The chain joins TRBV19 to TRBJ2-5; 11 nucleotides agree with TRBD2. This CDR3 is built from 16 residues. CDR1 LNHDA and CDR2 SQIVND come from the germline V gene (reference sequence). The V segment lost 2 bases and the J segment 5 bases; nucleotides outside the gene matches: 7. The CDR3 coding sequence is TGTGCCAGTAGTATAATAGCGGGAGGGGGAAAGGAGACCCAGTACTTC. Encoded protein: CASSIIAGGGKETQYF. The full variable domain, rest sourced from reference TRBV19 and TRBJ2-5, is DGGITQSPKYLFRKEGQNVTLSCEQNLNHDAMYWYRQDPGQGLRLIYYSQIVNDFQKGDIAEGYSVSREKKESFPLTVTSAQKNPTAFYLCASSIIAGGGKETQYFGPGTRLLVL.